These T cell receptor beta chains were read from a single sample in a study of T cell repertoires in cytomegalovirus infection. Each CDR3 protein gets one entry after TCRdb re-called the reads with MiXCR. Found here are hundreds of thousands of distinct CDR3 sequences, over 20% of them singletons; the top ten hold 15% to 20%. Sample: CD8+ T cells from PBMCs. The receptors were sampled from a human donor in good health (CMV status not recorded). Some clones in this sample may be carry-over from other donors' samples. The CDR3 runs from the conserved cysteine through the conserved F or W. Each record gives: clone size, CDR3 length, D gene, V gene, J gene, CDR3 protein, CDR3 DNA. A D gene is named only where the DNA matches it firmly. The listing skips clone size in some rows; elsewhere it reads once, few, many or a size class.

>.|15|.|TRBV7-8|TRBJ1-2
CASSSFRPGFYGYTF
TGTGCCAGCAGCTCCTTTCGTCCGGGATTCTATGGCTACACCTTC
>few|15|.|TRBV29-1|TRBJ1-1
CSVDGQGVWSTEAFF
TGCAGCGTTGACGGGCAGGGCGTTTGGAGTACTGAAGCTTTCTTT
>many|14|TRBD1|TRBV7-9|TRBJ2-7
CASSWGTGPYEQYF
TGTGCCAGCAGCTGGGGGACAGGGCCCTACGAGCAGTACTTC
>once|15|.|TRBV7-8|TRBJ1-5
CASSPDGGGNQPKHF
TGTGCCAGCAGCCCAGACGGGGGGGGCAATCAGCCCAAGCATTTT
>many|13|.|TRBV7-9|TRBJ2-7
CASSLWGEDEQYF
TGTGCCAGCAGCTTATGGGGGGAGGACGAGCAGTACTTC
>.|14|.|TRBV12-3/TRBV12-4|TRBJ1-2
CASSLDRGNYGYTF
TGTGCCAGCAGTTTAGATAGGGGTAACTATGGCTACACCTTC
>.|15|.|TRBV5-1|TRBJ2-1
CASSWTYGPYNEQFF
TGCGCCAGCAGCTGGACGTATGGCCCCTACAATGAGCAGTTCTTC
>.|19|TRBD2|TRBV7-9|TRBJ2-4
CASSPRTWTSGGAKNIQYF
TGTGCCAGCAGCCCTAGGACTTGGACTAGCGGGGGGGCCAAAAACATTCAGTACTTC
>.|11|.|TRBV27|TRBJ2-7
CASWGVNEQYF
TGTGCCAGCTGGGGGGTGAACGAGCAGTACTTC
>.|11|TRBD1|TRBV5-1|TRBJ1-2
CASGSDRGYTF
TGCGCCAGCGGCTCGGACAGGGGCTACACCTTC
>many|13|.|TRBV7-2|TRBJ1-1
CASSFEVNTEAFF
TGTGCCAGCAGCTTTGAGGTGAACACTGAAGCTTTCTTT
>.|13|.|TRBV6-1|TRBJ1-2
CASRRIEGYGYTF
TGTGCCAGCAGGCGCATAGAAGGCTATGGCTACACCTTC
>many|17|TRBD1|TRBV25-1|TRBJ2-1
CASSDLTGIHPYNEQFF
TGTGCCAGCAGTGACCTGACAGGGATTCACCCCTACAATGAGCAGTTCTTC
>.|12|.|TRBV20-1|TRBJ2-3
CSATRDTDTQYF
TGCAGTGCTACCAGGGACACAGATACGCAGTATTTT
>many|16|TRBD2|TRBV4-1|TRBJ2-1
CASSQSGTSGYNEQFF
TGCGCCAGCAGCCAATCCGGGACTAGCGGCTACAATGAGCAGTTCTTC
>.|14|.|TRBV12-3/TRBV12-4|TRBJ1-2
CASSLFGTPWGYTF
TGTGCCAGCAGTCTTTTCGGGACACCATGGGGCTACACCTTC
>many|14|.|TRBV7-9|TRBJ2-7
CASSSHRSSYEQYF
TGTGCCAGCAGCTCCCACAGGAGCTCCTACGAGCAGTACTTC